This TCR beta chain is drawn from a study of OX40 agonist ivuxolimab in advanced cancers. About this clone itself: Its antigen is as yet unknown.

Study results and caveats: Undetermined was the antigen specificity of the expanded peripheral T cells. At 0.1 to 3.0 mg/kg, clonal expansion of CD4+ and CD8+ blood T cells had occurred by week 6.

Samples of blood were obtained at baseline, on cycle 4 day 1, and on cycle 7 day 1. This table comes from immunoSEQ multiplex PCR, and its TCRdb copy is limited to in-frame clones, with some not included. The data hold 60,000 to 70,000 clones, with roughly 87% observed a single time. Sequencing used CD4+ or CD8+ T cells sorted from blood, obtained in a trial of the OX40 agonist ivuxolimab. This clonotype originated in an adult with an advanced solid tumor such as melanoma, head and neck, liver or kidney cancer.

Here the CDR3 DNA reads TGTGCCACCAGCAGAGTGGCGGGGGGACCCACAGATACGCAGTATTTT. It is translated as CATSRVAGGPTDTQYF. V and J are TRBV15 and TRBJ2-3; 8 nucleotides match TRBD2. Per germline, CDR1 LNHNV and CDR2 YYDKDF (reference sequence). V shed 1 base, J shed 2 bases, and the junction held 5 bases outside the gene matches. The CDR3 loop spans 16 amino acids. Together with reference TRBV15 and TRBJ2-3, the CDR3 gives the full variable domain: DAMVIQNPRYQVTQFGKPVTLSCSQTLNHNVMYWYQQKSSQAPKLLFHYYDKDFNNEADTPDNFQSRRPNTSFCFLDIRSPGLGDTAMYLCATSRVAGGPTDTQYFGPGTRLTVL.